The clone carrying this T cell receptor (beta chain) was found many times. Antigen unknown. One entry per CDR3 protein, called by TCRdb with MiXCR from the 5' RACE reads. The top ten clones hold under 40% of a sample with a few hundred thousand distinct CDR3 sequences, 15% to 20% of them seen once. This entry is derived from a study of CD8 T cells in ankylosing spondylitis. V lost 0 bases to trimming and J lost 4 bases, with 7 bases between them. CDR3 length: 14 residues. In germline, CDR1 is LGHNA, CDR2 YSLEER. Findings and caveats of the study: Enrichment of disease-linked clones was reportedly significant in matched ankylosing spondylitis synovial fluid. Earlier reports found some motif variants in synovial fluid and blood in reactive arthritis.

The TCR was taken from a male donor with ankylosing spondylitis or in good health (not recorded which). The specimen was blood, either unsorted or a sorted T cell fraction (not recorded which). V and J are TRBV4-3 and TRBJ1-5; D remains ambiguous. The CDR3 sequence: CASSQDRGNQPQHF. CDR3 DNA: TGCGCCAGCAGCCAAGATCGAGGAAATCAGCCCCAGCATTTT.